The 30 T cell receptor beta chains in this list originate from one sample, sequenced in a study of CD4+ T cells in melanoma. Measured with immunoSEQ multiplex PCR; TCRdb has only the in-frame clones, and not every one. The data hold some 16,000 clones, with roughly four fifths observed a single time. The sequencing input was cells from a culture (not recorded whether cultured in vitro). The receptors were sampled from a human donor with melanoma.

J is TRBJ1-1 and V is TRBV11-2; TRBD1 might be the D (5 bases). V lost 0 bases and J 10 bases, leaving 15 bases between the germline ends. This CDR3 comprises 14 residues. Germline V gene lookup returns CDR1 SGHAT and CDR2 FQNNGV. The CDR3 spells CASSLDSGLGGAFF. CDR3 sequence (DNA): TGTGCCAGCAGCTTAGATTCCGGATTGGGGGGAGCTTTCTTT.

This chain connects TRBV5-4 to TRBJ2-5; D remains unclear. The germline gives CDR1 SGHNT, CDR2 YYREEE (reference sequence). V dropped 0 bases and J dropped 5 bases, with 11 bases sitting between them. The CDR3 runs to 14 residues. In DNA, the CDR3 is TGTGCCAGCAGCTTGGCCGTAGAGAGGGAGACCCAGTACTTC. This gives the protein CASSLAVERETQYF.

The genes are TRBV11-2 and TRBJ2-4; the match to TRBD2 covers 7 bases. Germline assignment: CDR1 SGHAT and CDR2 FQNNGV. V trimming: 5 bases; J trimming: 6 bases; junction bases outside the gene matches: 7. The CDR3 sequence is 14 residues long. The chain's CDR3 is CASSSTRGTNIQYF. Written as DNA, the CDR3 is TGTGCCAGCAGCAGTACGCGGGGGACAAACATTCAGTACTTC.

The rearrangement joins TRBV5-1 to TRBJ1-2, with TRBD1 matching over 10 bases. The J segment lost 7 bases and the V segment lost 0 bases, leaving 3 bases of the junction unmatched. From germline, CDR1 is SGHRS and CDR2 YFSETQ. There are 14 residues in the CDR3. The CDR3 loop reads CASSLGTGGLGYTF. CDR3 nucleotides: TGCGCCAGCAGCTTGGGGACAGGGGGACTTGGCTACACCTTC.

This chain connects TRBV9 to TRBJ2-7; no definite D call. Germline V gene sequence: CDR1 SGDLS, CDR2 YYNGEE. The CDR3 consists of 16 residues. Trimming took off 5 bases at V and 0 bases at J, with 18 bases between the two ends. CDR3: CASSEDAGPDSYEQYF. The DNA for the CDR3 is TGTGCCAGCAGTGAGGACGCAGGACCCGACTCCTACGAGCAGTACTTC.

This clone has only one observation. The chain employs TRBV13 and TRBJ2-3; D remains unclear. This CDR3 is 13 amino acids long. Germline CDR1 reads PRHDT; CDR2 reads FYEKMQ (reference sequence). Trimming took 0 bases from V and 2 from J, leaving 3 bases between them. The CDR3 nucleotides read TGTGCCAGCAGCTTAGGTCACACAGATACGCAGTATTTT. The encoded protein is CASSLGHTDTQYF.

This chain joins TRBV7-3 and TRBJ2-1; D call uncertain. This CDR3 is built from 15 residues. The V gene's germline CDR1 is SGHTA and CDR2 FQGTGA. Trimming pared 6 bases from V and 0 bases from J, leaving 12 bases between. Here the CDR3 DNA reads TGTGCCAGCAGATTAGAAAGTAGCTCCTACAATGAGCAGTTCTTC. This encodes CASRLESSSYNEQFF.

Comment on this clone: Other nucleotide sequences from this sample produce the same CDR3. J is TRBJ2-1 and V is TRBV6-6; D gene unclear. V dropped 5 bases and J dropped 8 bases, with 7 bases sitting between them. CDR1 and CDR2 (germline): MNHNY, SVGAGI (reference sequence). The CDR3 has 11 residues. The CDR3: CASSPRDEQFF. The DNA for the CDR3 is TGTGCCAGCAGTCCTAGGGATGAGCAGTTCTTC.

The V and J genes are TRBV20-1 and TRBJ2-7; D uncertain. Germline V gene sequence: CDR1 DFQATT, CDR2 SNEGSKA (reference sequence). The V end lost 3 bases, the J end lost 4 bases, and 7 bases lay between the germline ends. This CDR3 has 11 amino acids. The CDR3 loop is CSASVDYEQYF. The DNA for the CDR3 is TGCAGTGCTAGTGTGGATTACGAGCAGTACTTC.

The chain links TRBV6-5 to TRBJ1-3; D not certain. Trimming left V 7 bases short and J 14 bases short, with 18 bases between. The CDR3 is 12 residues long. Germline V lookup: CDR1 MNHEY, CDR2 SVGAGI. The CDR3 coding sequence is TGTGCCAGCACTCCCTCCGGGATCTCCGTATATTTT. Translation: CASTPSGISVYF.

The gene calls are TRBV27 and TRBJ1-1; D unclear. Trimming removed 2 bases from V and 6 bases from J, with 19 bases in between. Germline CDR1 MNHEY, CDR2 SMNVEV (reference sequence). The CDR3 runs to 16 residues. The CDR3 sequence is CASSLKVSGFKAEAFF. DNA for the CDR3: TGTGCCAGCAGTTTAAAGGTATCGGGGTTTAAGGCTGAAGCTTTCTTT.

The chain employs TRBV30 and TRBJ1-4; 9 bases match TRBD1. This CDR3 is built from 16 residues. Per germline, CDR1 GTSNPN and CDR2 SVGIG (reference sequence). J lost 8 bases, V lost 8 bases, and 18 bases had no gene match. For the CDR3, the DNA is TGTGCCGGGAATGTGGGACAGGGTTCCCTACGGGAAAAACTGTTTTTT. Residues: CAGNVGQGSLREKLFF. Complete variable domain (other parts from reference TRBV30 and TRBJ1-4): SQTIHQWPATLVQPVGSPLSLECTVEGTSNPNLYWYRQAAGRGLQLLFYSVGIGQISSEVPQNLSASRPQDRQFILSSKKLLLSDSGFYLCAGNVGQGSLREKLFFGSGTQLSVL.

The chain uses TRBV5-5 and TRBJ2-7; D may be TRBD1 (5 bases). The CDR3 is 15 amino acids. Germline V gives CDR1 SGHKS, CDR2 YYEKEE (reference sequence). The ends were cut back, 0 bases at V and 5 bases at J, with 15 bases in the middle. CDR3 coding DNA: TGTGCCAGCAGCTTGGTAGGGGCAAGCTACCACGAGCAGTACTTC. Its translation: CASSLVGASYHEQYF.

The rearrangement joins TRBV7-2 to TRBJ2-5; D gene ambiguous. V shed 1 base and J shed 1 base, with 10 bases lying between them. CDR1 SGHTA and CDR2 FQGNSA come from the germline V gene. This CDR3 spans 15 amino acids. The CDR3, as DNA: TGTGCCAGCAGCTTAGTCGTTGGGCTCCAAGAGACCCAGTACTTC. Residues: CASSLVVGLQETQYF.

The rearrangement links TRBV21-1 to TRBJ1-5; the table's D gene call, TRBD1, was not cross checked with the DNA. TRBV21-1 is given as a pseudogene. The CDR3 contains 18 residues. The DNA of the CDR3 is TGTGCCAGCAACGAAGGGACAGGGCGATCGAATAGCAATCAGCCCCAGCATTTT. Translated, it gives CASNEGTGRSNSNQPQHF.

The gene calls are TRBV10-3 and TRBJ2-5, with 14 nucleotides matching TRBD2. This CDR3 has 17 amino acids. V gave up 3 bases and J gave up 4 bases; unmatched junction bases: 7. Germline V gene sequence: CDR1 ENHRY, CDR2 SYGVKD. CDR3 loop: CAISDQTSGGAIETQYF. The CDR3 region has the DNA TGTGCCATCAGTGATCAGACTAGCGGGGGGGCAATAGAGACCCAGTACTTC.

A single count supports this clone. The genes are TRBV7-2 and TRBJ2-5; TRBD2 matches at 16 bases. The CDR3 has 18 amino acids. Germline V lookup: CDR1 SGHTA, CDR2 FQGNSA. V gave up 4 bases and J gave up 4 bases; unmatched junction bases: 9. Written as DNA, the CDR3 is TGTGCCAGCAGCTCGGGGGGACTAGCGGGGGGGCTGAGAGAGACCCAGTACTTC. As protein: CASSSGGLAGGLRETQYF.

The chain uses TRBV5-1 and TRBJ1-2; D not certain. Germline loops: CDR1 SGHRS, CDR2 YFSETQ. V shed 0 bases and J shed 4 bases, with 7 bases lying between them. This CDR3 comprises 13 residues. The CDR3 region is CASSLGATYGYTF. CDR3 sequence (DNA): TGCGCCAGCAGCTTGGGGGCGACCTATGGCTACACCTTC.

This clone turned up a few times. The chain links TRBV21-1 to TRBJ1-6. TRBV21-1 is annotated as a pseudogene. The CDR3 consists of 14 residues. DNA of the CDR3: TGTGCCAGCAGCGGTATGAGGCTTAATTCACCCCTCCACTTT. It yields the protein CASSGMRLNSPLHF.

CDR3: CATSRGGQLYGYTF. In DNA, the CDR3 is TGTGCCACCAGCAGAGGGGGGCAGCTCTATGGCTACACCTTC. The V and J genes are TRBV15 and TRBJ1-2, with a weak D call TRBD1 (6 bases). V shed 1 base and J shed 4 bases, with 10 bases lying between them. CDR3 length: 14 amino acids. Per the germline V gene, CDR1 is LNHNV and CDR2 is YYDKDF (reference sequence).

This clone was counted a few times. The chain has TRBV6-1 and TRBJ1-4; the D gene is possibly TRBD1 (6 bases). This CDR3 comprises 14 residues. Germline CDR1 reads MNHNS; CDR2 reads SASEGT. Trimming left V 6 bases short and J 4 bases short, with 12 bases between. The CDR3 protein is CASRIDRNNEKLFF. The DNA for the CDR3 is TGTGCCAGCAGGATCGACAGGAATAATGAAAAACTGTTTTTT.

The rearrangement joins TRBV19 to TRBJ1-1; D is possibly TRBD1 (5 bases). Germline loops: CDR1 LNHDA, CDR2 SQIVND (reference sequence). CDR3 length equals 13 residues. The ends were cut back, 7 bases at V and 5 bases at J, with 14 bases in the middle. CDR3 sequence: CASKRGLSTEAFF. The DNA for the CDR3 is TGTGCCAGTAAAAGGGGTTTGAGTACTGAAGCTTTCTTT.

The CDR3 loop is CASSWSGPTEAFF. CDR3 DNA sequence: TGCGCCAGCAGCTGGTCGGGTCCCACTGAAGCTTTCTTT. The rearrangement joins TRBV5-1 to TRBJ1-1; D is unclear. The CDR3 spans 13 residues. Trimming shortened V by 3 bases and J by 4 bases, and 10 bases separated the two germline ends. CDR1 and CDR2 from the germline V gene are SGHRS and YFSETQ.

The chain has TRBV10-2 and TRBJ2-7, with 11 nucleotides matching TRBD2. Germline V lookup: CDR1 WSHSY, CDR2 SAAADI. The CDR3 length is 17 residues. With V trimmed by 8 bases and J by 3 bases, 15 bases remained unmatched. As DNA, the CDR3 is TGCGCCAGCTGGGGGACTAGCGGCTCGAACTCCAACTACGAGCAGTACTTC. Its translation is CASWGTSGSNSNYEQYF.

The chain has TRBV9 and TRBJ1-6; 11 bases are a match to TRBD1. The J segment lost 9 bases and the V segment lost 3 bases, leaving 11 bases of the junction unmatched. The CDR3 length is 17 residues. Germline CDR1 SGDLS, CDR2 YYNGEE. Here the CDR3 reads CASSAGQGASIFSPLHF. The CDR3 bases are TGTGCCAGCAGCGCTGGACAGGGGGCGTCGATATTTTCACCCCTCCACTTT.

This clone was picked up a small number of times. The chain couples TRBV4-2 to TRBJ2-3; no firm D call. This CDR3 contains 16 residues. CDR1 LGHNA and CDR2 YNFKEQ come from the germline V gene. V dropped 2 bases and J dropped 0 bases, with 12 bases sitting between them. CDR3 nucleotide sequence: TGTGCCAGCAGCCAACTCACGGGTACTAGCACAGATACGCAGTATTTT. Its translation is CASSQLTGTSTDTQYF.

The chain joins TRBV10-1 to TRBJ2-2; no clear D. The germline CDR1 and CDR2 sequences are WNHNN and SYGVQD (reference sequence). The CDR3 length is 17 residues. V shed 6 bases and J shed 0 bases, with 17 bases lying between them. CDR3 sequence (DNA): TGCGCCAGCAGGGCAGTATTTCAGATTTCGAACACCGGGGAGCTGTTTTTT. Its protein is CASRAVFQISNTGELFF.

J is TRBJ1-4 and V is TRBV2, with a weak D call TRBD1 (5 bases). The V end lost 5 bases, the J end lost 0 bases, and 10 bases lay between the germline ends. Germline V CDR1 and CDR2: SNHLY, FYNNEI. This CDR3 region has 15 residues. The CDR3 DNA is TGTGCCAGCAGTCGGGACTTTACAACTAATGAAAAACTGTTTTTT. Amino acids: CASSRDFTTNEKLFF.

J is TRBJ2-7 and V is TRBV11-2; D possibly corresponds to TRBD2 (6 bases). V was cut by 6 bases and J by 7 bases, with 16 bases left in between. Germline CDR1 and CDR2: SGHAT and FQNNGV. The length of the CDR3 is 13 residues. The CDR3 sequence: CASRRGTTREQYF. CDR3 DNA: TGTGCCAGCAGGCGGGGTACGACCAGAGAGCAGTACTTC. Variable domain in full (rest from reference TRBV11-2 and TRBJ2-7): EAGVAQSPRYKIIEKRQSVAFWCNPISGHATLYWYQQILGQGPKLLIQFQNNGVVDDSQLPKDRFSAERLKGVDSTLKIQPAKLEDSAVYLCASRRGTTREQYFGPGTRLTVT.

The rearrangement joins TRBV19 to TRBJ1-5; 8 bases align to TRBD1. The V gene end was trimmed by 4 bases and the J gene end by 4 bases; junction bases not matched to a gene: 9. CDR1 is LNHDA, CDR2 SQIVND, per germline (reference sequence). The CDR3 covers 16 residues. The CDR3 sequence: CASSTPPDRANQPQHF. CDR3 nucleotides: TGTGCCAGTAGTACCCCGCCGGACAGGGCAAATCAGCCCCAGCATTTT.